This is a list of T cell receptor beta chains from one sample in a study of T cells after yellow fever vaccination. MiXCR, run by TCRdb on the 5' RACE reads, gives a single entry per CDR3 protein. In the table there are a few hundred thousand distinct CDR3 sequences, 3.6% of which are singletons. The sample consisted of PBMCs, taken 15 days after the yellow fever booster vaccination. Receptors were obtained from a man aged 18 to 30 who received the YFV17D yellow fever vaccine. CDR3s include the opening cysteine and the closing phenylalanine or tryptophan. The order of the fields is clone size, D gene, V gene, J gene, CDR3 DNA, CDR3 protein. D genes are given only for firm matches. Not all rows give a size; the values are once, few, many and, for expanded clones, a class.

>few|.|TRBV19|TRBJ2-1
TGTGCCAGTAGAGGTTGGGTAGGGGCATCCTACAATGAGCAGTTCTTC
CASRGWVGASYNEQFF
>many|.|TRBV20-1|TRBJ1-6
TGCAGTGCGATGGACCTCGGGCCGTTGGGACCCCTCCACTTT
CSAMDLGPLGPLHF
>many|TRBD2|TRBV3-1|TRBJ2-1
TGTGCCAGCAGCCAGGCCGGCAGCGGGGGCTCCTACAATGAGCAGTTCTTC
CASSQAGSGGSYNEQFF
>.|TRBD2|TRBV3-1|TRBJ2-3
TGTGCCAGCAGCCAAGAGGCCCGGGGGGACTCAGATACGCAGTATTTT
CASSQEARGDSDTQYF
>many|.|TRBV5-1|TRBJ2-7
TGCGCCAGCAGCTTGGAACAGGGCCTAGTCCACGAGCAGTACTTC
CASSLEQGLVHEQYF
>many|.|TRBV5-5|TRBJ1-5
TGTGCCAGCAGCTTGGTGGGGGGAGCCTACAATCAGCCCCAGCATTTT
CASSLVGGAYNQPQHF
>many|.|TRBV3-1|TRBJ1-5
TGTGCCAGCAGCCAAGACCCAGGGGTTTCCCCCCAGCATTTT
CASSQDPGVSPQHF
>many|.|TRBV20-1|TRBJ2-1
TGCAGTGCTAGAGGTGTCCTCCTCTACAATGAGCAGTTCTTC
CSARGVLLYNEQFF
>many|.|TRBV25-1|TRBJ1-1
TGTGCCAGCAGTGTCCACGGGTTTGCGGGAGCTTTCTTT
CASSVHGFAGAFF
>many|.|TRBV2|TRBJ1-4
TGTGCCAGTCTAAGAGGGACAAGGCATGAAAAACTGTTTTTT
CASLRGTRHEKLFF
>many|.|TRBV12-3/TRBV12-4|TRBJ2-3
TGTGCCAGCACCCTCCGGGCGCGAGGCACAGATACGCAGTATTTT
CASTLRARGTDTQYF
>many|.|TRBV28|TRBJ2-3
TGTGCCAGCACCCGGGTGGGGGCAGATACGCAGTATTTT
CASTRVGADTQYF
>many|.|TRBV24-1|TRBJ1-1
TGTGCCACCAGTGAACCGGGGGGCACTGAAGCTTTCTTT
CATSEPGGTEAFF
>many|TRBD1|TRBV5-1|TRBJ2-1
TGCGCCAGCAGCCCCTTGGGGACAGGTAATCACAATGAGCAGTTCTTC
CASSPLGTGNHNEQFF
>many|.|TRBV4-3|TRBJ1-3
TGCGCCAGCTCCCGACAGCTCATCGGAAACACCATATATTTT
CASSRQLIGNTIYF
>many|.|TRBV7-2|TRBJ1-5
TGTGCCAGCAGCTTATACGGGGGTAATAGCAATCAGCCCCAGCATTTT
CASSLYGGNSNQPQHF
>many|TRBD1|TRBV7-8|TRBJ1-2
TGTGCCAGCAGCCTTGGGACAGCGGGCTACACCTTC
CASSLGTAGYTF
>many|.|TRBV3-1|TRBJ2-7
TGTGCCAGCAGCCAGTCCCGGGACGCTATCTACGAGCAGTACTTC
CASSQSRDAIYEQYF
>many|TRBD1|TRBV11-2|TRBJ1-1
TGTGCCAGCAGCCCGCGCGGACAGGGGAACACTGAAGCTTTCTTT
CASSPRGQGNTEAFF
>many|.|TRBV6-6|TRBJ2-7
TGTGCCAGCAGTTCCGCAGGGGGGGGCCGGAACGAGCAGTACTTC
CASSSAGGGRNEQYF
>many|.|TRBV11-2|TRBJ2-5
TGTGCCAGCCGGGGGTACCAAGAGACCCAGTACTTC
CASRGYQETQYF
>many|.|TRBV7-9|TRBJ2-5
TGTGCCAGCAGCTTAGCCCCGCTCCCTGTCCAAGAGACCCAGTACTTC
CASSLAPLPVQETQYF
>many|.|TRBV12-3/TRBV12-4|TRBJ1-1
TGTGCCAGCAGTTTGTTCCTCTTGAACACTGAAGCTTTCTTT
CASSLFLLNTEAFF
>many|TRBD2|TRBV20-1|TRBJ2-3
TGCAGTGCTCGCGGGGGGGCCGGGACAGATACGCAGTATTTT
CSARGGAGTDTQYF
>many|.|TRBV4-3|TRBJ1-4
TGCGCCAGCAGCCAAGATTCACGGTGGGAAGGGGCAACTAATGAAAAACTGTTTTTT
CASSQDSRWEGATNEKLFF
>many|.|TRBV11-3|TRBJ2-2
TGTGCCAGCAGCCGGCGGACCGGGGAGCTGTTTTTT
CASSRRTGELFF
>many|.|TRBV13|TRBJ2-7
TGTGCCAGCAGCTTGATCGGCGAGCAGTACTTC
CASSLIGEQYF
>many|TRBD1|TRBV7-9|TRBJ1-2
TGTGCCAGCAGCCCGACACCCGGGACAGCGAATGACTATGGCTACACCTTC
CASSPTPGTANDYGYTF
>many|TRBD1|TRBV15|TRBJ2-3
TGTGCCACCAGCACCAGCGAGACAGGGTTGGGCACAGATACGCAGTATTTT
CATSTSETGLGTDTQYF
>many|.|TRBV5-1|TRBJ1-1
TGCGCCAGCAGCCCGGGACCGAGTAACACTGAAGCTTTCTTT
CASSPGPSNTEAFF
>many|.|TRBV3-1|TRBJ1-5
TGTGCCAGCAGCCAATTCGGCTATAGCAATCAGCCCCAGCATTTT
CASSQFGYSNQPQHF
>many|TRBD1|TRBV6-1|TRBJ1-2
TGTGCCAGCAGAGACATTGGACAGGGCCATGGCTACACCTTC
CASRDIGQGHGYTF
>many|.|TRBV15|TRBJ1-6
TGTGCCACCAGCCTAACTAGAGAACAGGGATCACCCCTCCACTTT
CATSLTREQGSPLHF
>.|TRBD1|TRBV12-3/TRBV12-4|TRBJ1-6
TGTGCCAGCAGCCAGCAACAGGGGAGAGACTCACCCCTCCACTTT
CASSQQQGRDSPLHF
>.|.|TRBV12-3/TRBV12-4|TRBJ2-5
TGTGCCAGCTGTTTAGCGGCAGCTCAAGAGACCGAGTACTTC
CASCLAAAQETEYF
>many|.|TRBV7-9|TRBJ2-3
TGTGCCAGCAGCTTAGGCAGATCGGATACGCAGTATTTT
CASSLGRSDTQYF
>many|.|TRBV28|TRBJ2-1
TGTGCCAGCAGTTCGGGACAAGCCCCCTACAATGAGCAGTTCTTC
CASSSGQAPYNEQFF